The source of this TCR beta chain is a study of blood T cell repertoires in COVID-19. In the study overall: Samples of COVID-19 (acute and convalescent) were obtained from the United States, Italy and Spain.

This CDR3 is built from 16 residues. Germline assignment: CDR1 SGHAT and CDR2 FQNNGV. V trimming: 8 bases; J trimming: 6 bases; junction bases outside the gene matches: 17. This clone was counted between two and nine times. In the study's own analysis: Quantification of nucleated cells was approximated via reference gene primer amplification. Profiled with immunoSEQ multiplex PCR; TCRdb holds only in-frame clones, not every one. That table gives V, J and clone size, and the DNA gave D and trimming. Of 300,000 to 400,000 clones in the sample, roughly 90% were seen once. The chain couples TRBV11-2 to TRBJ2-7, with 9 bases fitting TRBD1. The sample comprised peripheral blood. This sequence was found in a woman aged 45 to 65 with active or convalescent COVID-19. CDR3 residues: CASSQGDRAISGEQYF. Here the CDR3 DNA reads TGTGCCAGCTCCCAAGGGGACAGGGCTATTTCAGGCGAGCAGTACTTC. The full variable domain, completed using reference TRBV11-2 and TRBJ2-7, is EAGVAQSPRYKIIEKRQSVAFWCNPISGHATLYWYQQILGQGPKLLIQFQNNGVVDDSQLPKDRFSAERLKGVDSTLKIQPAKLEDSAVYLCASSQGDRAISGEQYFGPGTRLTVT.